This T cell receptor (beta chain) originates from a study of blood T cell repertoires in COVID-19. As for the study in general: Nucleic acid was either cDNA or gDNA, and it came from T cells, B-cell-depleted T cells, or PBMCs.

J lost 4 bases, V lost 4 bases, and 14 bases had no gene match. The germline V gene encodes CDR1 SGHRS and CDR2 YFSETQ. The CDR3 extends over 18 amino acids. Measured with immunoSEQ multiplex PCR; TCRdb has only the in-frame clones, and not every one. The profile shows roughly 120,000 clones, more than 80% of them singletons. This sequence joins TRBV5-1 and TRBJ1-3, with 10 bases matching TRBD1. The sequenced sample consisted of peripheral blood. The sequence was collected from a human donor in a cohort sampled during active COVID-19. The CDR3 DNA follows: TGCGCCAGCAGCCCCTTGAGCCGGGGACAGGGGATGGGAAACACCATATATTTT. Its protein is CASSPLSRGQGMGNTIYF.